This T cell receptor beta chain was sequenced for a study of OX40 agonist ivuxolimab in advanced cancers. Study findings and constraints: Low normalized clonal expansion also occurred in some nonresponding patients.

For this clone: What it recognizes is unknown.

Clones were sequenced by immunoSEQ multiplex PCR, and TCRdb holds only the in-frame ones, with some missing. Of approximately 70,000 clones detected, about 80% appear once; the ten largest clones hold under 1.5%. Source: CD4+ or CD8+ T cells sorted from blood, taken in a trial of the OX40 agonist ivuxolimab. This TCR was sampled from an adult with an advanced solid tumor such as melanoma, head and neck, liver or kidney cancer.

The CDR3 sequence is CASSLDRWARNIQYF. The CDR3 DNA reads TGTGCCAGCAGTCTAGATAGATGGGCCCGAAACATTCAGTACTTC. The V and J genes are TRBV6-1 and TRBJ2-4; D is unclear. With 5 bases removed from V and 6 bases from J, the gap between germline ends came to 17 bases. CDR1 MNHNS and CDR2 SASEGT come from the germline V gene. This CDR3 spans 15 amino acids.